This T cell receptor (beta chain) was obtained from a study of HIV-infected patients and healthy controls. The CDR3 has 11 residues. CDR1 and CDR2 (germline): KGHDR, SFDVKD. Sample share makes this clonotype medium-sized (0.01 to 0.1%). One end of the junction varies from germline; a read error may be responsible. 400 to 550 ng RNA was reverse transcribed with alpha and beta constant-region primers. Each of the alpha and beta chains got its own library through chain-specific third strand synthesis with indices. TCRdb fed the 5' RACE reads into MiXCR, producing one record per CDR3 protein. Among 7,500 or so distinct CDR3 sequences listed, less than 8.5% were seen once. No cell fractionation was done, so the repertoire covers all unsorted peripheral blood T cells.

This receptor was obtained from an adult with HIV infection. The chain has TRBV24-1 and TRBJ2-1; D gene unclear. The starting material was blood, obtained before antiretroviral therapy. The CDR3 loop is CATSDLTVIVF. The CDR3 DNA reads as TGTGCCACCAGTGATTTAACAGTAATCGTCTTC.